This T cell receptor beta chain was profiled in a study of blood T cells in healthy people across ages. Study-level findings and limits: The lack of PBMC sorting stopped any conclusive naive versus antigen-experienced comparison.

Comment on this clonotype: Its antigen remains unknown.

V shed 4 bases, J shed 3 bases, and the junction held 14 bases outside the gene matches. Germline-derived CDR1 and CDR2 are MDHEN and SYDVKM. The CDR3 is 18 amino acids. The second PCR ran about 6 to 12 cycles with a sample-barcoded 5' primer and J-beta primers. Each of the cDNA molecules was tagged by a template-switch adaptor with 12 random nucleotides. MiXCR was run by TCRdb on the 5' RACE reads, yielding one entry per CDR3 protein. The sample shows about 290,000 distinct CDR3 sequences, 25% to 30% of them seen only once. The chain carries TRBV28 and TRBJ1-4; the match to TRBD1 covers 7 bases. The sequence came from a woman aged 70 to 79 in good health. The sequencing input was blood. The CDR3 bases are TGTGCCAGCAGTTCTCGAGGAGGGGGCAGGAGCTCTAATGAAAAACTGTTTTTT. Translating gives CASSSRGGGRSSNEKLFF.